This T cell receptor beta chain was captured by sequencing in a study of shared clonotypes between healthy human individuals. The data were produced by immunoSEQ multiplex PCR, yet TCRdb's version contains in-frame clones alone and is incomplete. The repertoire holds roughly 2,000,000 clones, with just over 90% as singletons. CD8 cells classed as naive were CD45RO-negative and positively selected for CCR7, excluding terminally differentiated effector memory CD45RA+ cells. Concerning this clone itself: No antigen is known for it.

Germline loops: CDR1 MDHEN, CDR2 SYDVKM. This CDR3 is 15 amino acids long. V shed 5 bases and J shed 3 bases, with 14 bases lying between them. Whole-study findings and limits: As a rule, naive subsets had a larger estimated richness than memory subsets. Read depth was anticipated to influence clonotype sharing among donors. A handful of donors shared 4.5% to 6.5% of their naive CD4 clonotypes.

Sequenced: naive CD8+ T cells from PBMCs. The chain joins TRBV28 to TRBJ2-1; no clear D gene. The source of this sequence is a man between 18 and 35 years old in good health. Some clones in this sample may be carry-over from other donors' samples. The CDR3 DNA reads as TGTGCCAGCAGTCCCGGCACAGCTAACTACAATGAGCAGTTCTTC. Its protein is CASSPGTANYNEQFF.